What follows is one TCR beta chain and its context. The data were taken from a study of blood T cell repertoires in COVID-19. Clinical history reported by participants formed the basis on which cohorts were assigned. Data came from immunoSEQ multiplex PCR; TCRdb stores just in-frame clones and leaves some out. The sample holds about 270,000 clones, around 90% seen once. Sequenced input: PBMCs or T cells enriched from blood (not recorded which). This clonotype was obtained from a woman in her forties with acute COVID-19.

The DNA of the CDR3 is TGTGCCAGTAGGGTTGCCGCCGGCACCGGGGAGCTGTTTTTT. It codes for CASRVAAGTGELFF. The chain employs TRBV19 and TRBJ2-2; no firm D call. CDR1 is LNHDA and CDR2 is SQIVND in the germline V gene (reference sequence). Trimming removed 6 bases at V and 4 bases at J, with 12 bases between. CDR3 size: 14 residues.